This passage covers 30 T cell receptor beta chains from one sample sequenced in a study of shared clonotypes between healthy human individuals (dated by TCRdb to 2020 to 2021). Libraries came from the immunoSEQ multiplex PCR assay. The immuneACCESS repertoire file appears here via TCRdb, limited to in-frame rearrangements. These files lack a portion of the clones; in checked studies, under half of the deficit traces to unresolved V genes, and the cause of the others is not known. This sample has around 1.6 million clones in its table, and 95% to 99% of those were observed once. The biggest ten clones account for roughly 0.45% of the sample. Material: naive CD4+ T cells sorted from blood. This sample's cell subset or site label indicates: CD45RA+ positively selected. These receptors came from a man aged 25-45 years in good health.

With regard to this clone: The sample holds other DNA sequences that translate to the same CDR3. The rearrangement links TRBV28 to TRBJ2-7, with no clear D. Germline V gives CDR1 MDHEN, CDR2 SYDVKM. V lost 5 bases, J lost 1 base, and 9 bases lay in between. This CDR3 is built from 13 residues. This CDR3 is CASSPPGSYEQYF. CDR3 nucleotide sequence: TGTGCCAGCAGTCCCCCTGGGTCCTACGAGCAGTACTTC.

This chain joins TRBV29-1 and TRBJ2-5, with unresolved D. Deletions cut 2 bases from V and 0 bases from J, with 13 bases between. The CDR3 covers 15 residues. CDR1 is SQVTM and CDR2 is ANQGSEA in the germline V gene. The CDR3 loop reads CSVENGVAYQETQYF. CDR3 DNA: TGCAGCGTTGAAAACGGCGTAGCCTACCAAGAGACCCAGTACTTC.

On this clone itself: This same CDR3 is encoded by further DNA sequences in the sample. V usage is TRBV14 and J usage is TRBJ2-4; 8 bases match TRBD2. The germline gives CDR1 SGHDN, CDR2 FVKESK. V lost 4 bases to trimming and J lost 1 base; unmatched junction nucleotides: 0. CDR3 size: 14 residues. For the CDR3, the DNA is TGTGCCAGCAGCCCGGGGGGGGCCAAAAACATTCAGTACTTC. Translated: CASSPGGAKNIQYF.

CDR3 in DNA: TGTGCCAGCTCACCTCGGACAGGGCAAGGGGACGAGCAGTACTTC. Translating gives CASSPRTGQGDEQYF. The chain couples TRBV18 to TRBJ2-7; 8 bases match TRBD1. The CDR3 covers 15 residues. The junction had 9 bases not matched to a gene; V was cut back by 3 bases and J by 5 bases. CDR1 and CDR2 (germline): KGHSH, LQKENI.

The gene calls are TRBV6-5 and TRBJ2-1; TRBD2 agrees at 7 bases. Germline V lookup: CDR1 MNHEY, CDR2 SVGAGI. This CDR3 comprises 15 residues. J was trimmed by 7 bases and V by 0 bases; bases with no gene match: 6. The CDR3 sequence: CASSYSAGARNEQFF. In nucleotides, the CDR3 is TGTGCCAGCAGTTACTCGGCGGGAGCTCGAAATGAGCAGTTCTTC.

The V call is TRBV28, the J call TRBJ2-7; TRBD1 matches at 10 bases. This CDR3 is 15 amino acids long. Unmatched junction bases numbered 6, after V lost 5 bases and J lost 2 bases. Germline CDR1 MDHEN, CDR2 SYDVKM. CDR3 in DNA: TGTGCCAGCAGTACCCACGGGACAGGGGCCTACGAGCAGTACTTC. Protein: CASSTHGTGAYEQYF.

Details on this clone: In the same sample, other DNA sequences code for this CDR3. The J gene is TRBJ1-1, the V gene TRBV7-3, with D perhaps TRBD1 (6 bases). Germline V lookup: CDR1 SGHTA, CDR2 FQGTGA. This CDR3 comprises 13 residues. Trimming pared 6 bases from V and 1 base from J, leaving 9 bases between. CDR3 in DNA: TGTGCCAGCAGTGTACAGGGGAACACTGAAGCTTTCTTT. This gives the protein CASSVQGNTEAFF. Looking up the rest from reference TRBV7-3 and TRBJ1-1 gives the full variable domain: GAGVSQTPSNKVTEKGKYVELRCDPISGHTALYWYRQSLGQGPEFLIYFQGTGAADDSGLPNDRFFAVRPEGSVSTLKIQRTERGDSAVYLCASSVQGNTEAFFGQGTRLTVV.

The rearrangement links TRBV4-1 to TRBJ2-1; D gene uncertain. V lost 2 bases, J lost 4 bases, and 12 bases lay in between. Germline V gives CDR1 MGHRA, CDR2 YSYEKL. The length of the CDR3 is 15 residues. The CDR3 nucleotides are TGCGCCAGCAGCCAAACCCGCCGGACGTACAATGAGCAGTTCTTC. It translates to CASSQTRRTYNEQFF.

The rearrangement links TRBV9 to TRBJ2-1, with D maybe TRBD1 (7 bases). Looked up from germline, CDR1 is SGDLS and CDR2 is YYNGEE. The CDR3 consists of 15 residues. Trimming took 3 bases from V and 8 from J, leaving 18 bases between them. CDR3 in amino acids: CASSALATGWDEQFF. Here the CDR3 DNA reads TGTGCCAGCAGCGCCCTAGCGACAGGGTGGGATGAGCAGTTCTTC.

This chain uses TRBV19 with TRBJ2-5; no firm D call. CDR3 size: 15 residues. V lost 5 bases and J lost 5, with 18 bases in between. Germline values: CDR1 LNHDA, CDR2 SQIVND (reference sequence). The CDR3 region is CASSPQAWGSETQYF. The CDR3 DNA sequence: TGTGCCAGTAGTCCGCAAGCTTGGGGTTCGGAGACCCAGTACTTC.

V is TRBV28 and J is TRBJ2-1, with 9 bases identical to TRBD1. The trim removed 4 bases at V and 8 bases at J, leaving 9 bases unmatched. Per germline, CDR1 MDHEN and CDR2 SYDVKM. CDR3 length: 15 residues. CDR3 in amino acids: CASSSQTGGKHEQFF. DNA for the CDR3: TGTGCCAGCAGTTCACAGACAGGGGGGAAACATGAGCAGTTCTTC.

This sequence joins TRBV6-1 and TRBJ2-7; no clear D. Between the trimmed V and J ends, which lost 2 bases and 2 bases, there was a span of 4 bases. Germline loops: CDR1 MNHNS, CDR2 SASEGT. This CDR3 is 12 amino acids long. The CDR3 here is CASSESAYEQYF. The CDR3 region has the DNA TGTGCCAGCAGTGAAAGTGCCTACGAGCAGTACTTC.

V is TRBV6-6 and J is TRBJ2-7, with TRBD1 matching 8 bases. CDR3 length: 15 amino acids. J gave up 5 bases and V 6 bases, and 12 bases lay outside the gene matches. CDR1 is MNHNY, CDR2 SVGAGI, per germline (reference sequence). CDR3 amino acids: CASSGQGSSFHEQYF. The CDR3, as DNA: TGTGCCAGCAGCGGACAGGGATCTAGCTTCCACGAGCAGTACTTC.

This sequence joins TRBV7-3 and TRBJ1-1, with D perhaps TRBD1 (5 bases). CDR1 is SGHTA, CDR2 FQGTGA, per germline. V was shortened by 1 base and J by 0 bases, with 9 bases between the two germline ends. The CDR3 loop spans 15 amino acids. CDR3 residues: CASSLREGMNTEAFF. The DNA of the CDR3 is TGTGCCAGCAGCTTAAGGGAGGGGATGAACACTGAAGCTTTCTTT.

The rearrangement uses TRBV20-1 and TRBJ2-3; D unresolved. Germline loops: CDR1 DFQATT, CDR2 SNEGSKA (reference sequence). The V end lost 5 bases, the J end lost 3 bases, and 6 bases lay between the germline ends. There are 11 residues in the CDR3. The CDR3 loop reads CSASKTDTQYF. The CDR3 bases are TGCAGTGCTTCCAAAACAGATACGCAGTATTTT.

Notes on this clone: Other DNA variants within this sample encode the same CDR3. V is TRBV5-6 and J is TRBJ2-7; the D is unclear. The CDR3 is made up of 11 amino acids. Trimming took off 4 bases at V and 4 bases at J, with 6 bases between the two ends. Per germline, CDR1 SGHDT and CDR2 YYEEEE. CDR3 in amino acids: CASSLAYEQYF. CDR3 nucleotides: TGTGCCAGCAGCCTGGCTTACGAGCAGTACTTC.

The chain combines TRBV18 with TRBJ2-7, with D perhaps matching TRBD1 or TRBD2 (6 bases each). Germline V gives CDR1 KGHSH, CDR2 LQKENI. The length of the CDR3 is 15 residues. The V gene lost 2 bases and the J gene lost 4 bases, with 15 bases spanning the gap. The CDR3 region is CASSPSAGGGYEQYF. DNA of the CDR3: TGTGCCAGCTCACCAAGCGCAGGAGGGGGATACGAGCAGTACTTC. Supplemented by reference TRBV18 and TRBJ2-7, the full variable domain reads NAGVMQNPRHLVRRRGQEARLRCSPMKGHSHVYWYRQLPEEGLKFMVYLQKENIIDESGMPKERFSAEFPKEGPSILRIQQVVRGDSAAYFCASSPSAGGGYEQYFGPGTRLTVT.

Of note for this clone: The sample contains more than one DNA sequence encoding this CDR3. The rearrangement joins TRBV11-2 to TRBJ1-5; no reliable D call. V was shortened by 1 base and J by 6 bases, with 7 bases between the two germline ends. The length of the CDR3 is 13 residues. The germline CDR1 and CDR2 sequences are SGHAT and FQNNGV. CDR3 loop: CASSLGVGQPQHF. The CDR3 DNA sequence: TGTGCCAGCAGCTTAGGAGTGGGTCAGCCCCAGCATTTT. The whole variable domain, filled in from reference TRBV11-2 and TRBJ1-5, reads EAGVAQSPRYKIIEKRQSVAFWCNPISGHATLYWYQQILGQGPKLLIQFQNNGVVDDSQLPKDRFSAERLKGVDSTLKIQPAKLEDSAVYLCASSLGVGQPQHFGDGTRLSIL.

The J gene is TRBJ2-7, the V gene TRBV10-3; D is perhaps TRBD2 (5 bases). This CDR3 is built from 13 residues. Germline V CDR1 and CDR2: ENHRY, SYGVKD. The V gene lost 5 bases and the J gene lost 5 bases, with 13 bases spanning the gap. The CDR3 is CAISPRTLNEQYF. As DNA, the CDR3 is TGTGCCATCAGTCCAAGGACTTTAAACGAGCAGTACTTC.

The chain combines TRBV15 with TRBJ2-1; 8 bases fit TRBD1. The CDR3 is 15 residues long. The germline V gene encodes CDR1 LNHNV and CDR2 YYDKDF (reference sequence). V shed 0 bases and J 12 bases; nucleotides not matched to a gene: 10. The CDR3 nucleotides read TGTGCCACCAGCAGAGAGAGGGTACAGGGGGGAAGGCAGTTCTTC. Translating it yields CATSRERVQGGRQFF. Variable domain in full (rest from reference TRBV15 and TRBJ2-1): DAMVIQNPRYQVTQFGKPVTLSCSQTLNHNVMYWYQQKSSQAPKLLFHYYDKDFNNEADTPDNFQSRRPNTSFCFLDIRSPGLGDTAMYLCATSRERVQGGRQFFGPGTRLTVL.

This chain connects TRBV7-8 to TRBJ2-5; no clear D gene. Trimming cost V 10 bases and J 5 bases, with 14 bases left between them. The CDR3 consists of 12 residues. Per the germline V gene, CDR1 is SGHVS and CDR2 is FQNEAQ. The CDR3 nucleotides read TGTGCCACTAGTAGGGTGGAGGAGACCCAGTACTTC. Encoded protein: CATSRVEETQYF.

The DNA for the CDR3 is TGTGCCAGTAAGGGGACAGGGCGGAACACTGAAGCTTTCTTT. Residues: CASKGTGRNTEAFF. The chain uses TRBV19 and TRBJ1-1, with 9 bases matching TRBD1. Germline V gene lookup returns CDR1 LNHDA and CDR2 SQIVND (reference sequence). J lost 1 base, V lost 7 bases, and 4 bases had no gene match. CDR3 size: 14 residues.

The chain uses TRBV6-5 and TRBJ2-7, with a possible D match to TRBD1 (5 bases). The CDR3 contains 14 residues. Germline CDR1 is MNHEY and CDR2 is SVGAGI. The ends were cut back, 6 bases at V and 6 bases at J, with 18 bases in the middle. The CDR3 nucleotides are TGTGCCAGCAGCCCGGGCCCGTGGGGCGCCGAGCAGTACTTC. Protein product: CASSPGPWGAEQYF.

The CDR3 here is CASSKTRGGQFF. The CDR3 nucleotides read TGTGCCAGCAGCAAGACCCGCGGCGGGCAGTTCTTC. The chain couples TRBV11-2 to TRBJ2-1; D ambiguous. Germline-derived CDR1 and CDR2 are SGHAT and FQNNGV. This CDR3 comprises 12 residues. Deletions cut 5 bases from V and 12 bases from J, with 14 bases between.

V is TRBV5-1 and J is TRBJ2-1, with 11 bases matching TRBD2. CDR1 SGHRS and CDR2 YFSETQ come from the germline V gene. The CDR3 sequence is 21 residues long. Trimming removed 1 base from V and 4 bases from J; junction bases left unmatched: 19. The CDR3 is CASSLLKRLAGSSPRYNEQFF. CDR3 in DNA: TGCGCCAGCAGCTTGCTGAAACGACTAGCGGGAAGCTCGCCGCGGTACAATGAGCAGTTCTTC.

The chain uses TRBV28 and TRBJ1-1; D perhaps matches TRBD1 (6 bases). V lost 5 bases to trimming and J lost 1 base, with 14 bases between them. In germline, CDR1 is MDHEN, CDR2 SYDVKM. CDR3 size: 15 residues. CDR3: CASSLSGGANTEAFF. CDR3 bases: TGTGCCAGCAGTCTGTCTGGGGGGGCGAACACTGAAGCTTTCTTT.

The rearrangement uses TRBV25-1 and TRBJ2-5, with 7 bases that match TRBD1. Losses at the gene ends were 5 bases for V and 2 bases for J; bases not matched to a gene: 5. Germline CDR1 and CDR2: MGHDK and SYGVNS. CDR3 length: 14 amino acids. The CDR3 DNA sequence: TGTGCCAGCAGTTCACCGGGACAGCAAGAGACCCAGTACTTC. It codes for CASSSPGQQETQYF.

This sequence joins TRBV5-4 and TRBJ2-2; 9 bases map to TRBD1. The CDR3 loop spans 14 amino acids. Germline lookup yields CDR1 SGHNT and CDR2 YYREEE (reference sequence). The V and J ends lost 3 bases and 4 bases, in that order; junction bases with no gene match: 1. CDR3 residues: CASSSDRGTGELFF. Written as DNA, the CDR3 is TGTGCCAGCAGCTCGGACAGGGGCACCGGGGAGCTGTTTTTT.

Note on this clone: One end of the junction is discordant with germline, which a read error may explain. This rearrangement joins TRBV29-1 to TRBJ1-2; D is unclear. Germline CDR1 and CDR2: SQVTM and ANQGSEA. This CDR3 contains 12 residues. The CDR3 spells CSALDAGIPLPF. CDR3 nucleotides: TGCAGCGCCCTGGACGCTGGAATCCCACTCCCCTTC.

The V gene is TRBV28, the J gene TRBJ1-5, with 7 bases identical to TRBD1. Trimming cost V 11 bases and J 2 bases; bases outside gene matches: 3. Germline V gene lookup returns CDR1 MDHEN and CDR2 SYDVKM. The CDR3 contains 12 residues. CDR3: CAGQAGNQPQHF. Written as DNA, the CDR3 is TGTGCCGGACAGGCGGGCAATCAGCCCCAGCATTTT.